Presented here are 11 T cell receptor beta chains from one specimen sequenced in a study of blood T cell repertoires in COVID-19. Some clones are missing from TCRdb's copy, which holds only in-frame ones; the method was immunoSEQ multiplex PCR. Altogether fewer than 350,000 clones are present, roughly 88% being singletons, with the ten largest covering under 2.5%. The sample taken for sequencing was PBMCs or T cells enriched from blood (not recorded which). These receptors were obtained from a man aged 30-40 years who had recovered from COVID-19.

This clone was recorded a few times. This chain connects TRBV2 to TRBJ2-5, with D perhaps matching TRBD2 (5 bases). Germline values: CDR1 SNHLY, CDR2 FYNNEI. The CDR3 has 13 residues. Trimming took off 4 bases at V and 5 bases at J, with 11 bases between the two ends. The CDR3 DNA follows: TGTGCCAGCAGTGGGGGTTCGGGGGAGACCCAGTACTTC. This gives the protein CASSGGSGETQYF.

CDR3 sequence: CASTLRGNTEAFF. In DNA form, the CDR3 reads TGTGCCAGCACCCTTAGGGGGAACACTGAAGCTTTCTTT. The V and J genes are TRBV5-6 and TRBJ1-1; maybe TRBD1 (5 bases). The germline gives CDR1 SGHDT, CDR2 YYEEEE. The CDR3 length is 13 residues. V lost 6 bases and J lost 1, with 10 bases in between.

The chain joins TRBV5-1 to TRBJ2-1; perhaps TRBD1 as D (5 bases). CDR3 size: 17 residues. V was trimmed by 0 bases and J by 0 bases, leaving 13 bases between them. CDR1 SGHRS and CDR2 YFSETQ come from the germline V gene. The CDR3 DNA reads TGCGCCAGCAGCTTGGGGGGCCCGGGTAGCTCCTACAATGAGCAGTTCTTC. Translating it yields CASSLGGPGSSYNEQFF.

CDR3 nucleotide sequence: TGTGCCAGCAGGATCACAGGGACGGAGACCCAGTACTTC. As protein: CASRITGTETQYF. V gene TRBV5-8 combines with J gene TRBJ2-5, with a possible D match to TRBD1 (6 bases). V gave up 5 bases and J gave up 5 bases, with 13 bases separating them. The CDR3 runs to 13 residues. CDR1 and CDR2 from the germline V gene are SGHTS and YDEGEE.

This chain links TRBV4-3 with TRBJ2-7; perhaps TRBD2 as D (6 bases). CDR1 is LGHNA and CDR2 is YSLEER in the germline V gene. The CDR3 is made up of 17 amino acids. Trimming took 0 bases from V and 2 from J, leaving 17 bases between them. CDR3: CASSQDAGTARAYEQYF. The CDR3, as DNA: TGCGCCAGCAGCCAAGATGCGGGAACAGCCAGGGCCTACGAGCAGTACTTC.

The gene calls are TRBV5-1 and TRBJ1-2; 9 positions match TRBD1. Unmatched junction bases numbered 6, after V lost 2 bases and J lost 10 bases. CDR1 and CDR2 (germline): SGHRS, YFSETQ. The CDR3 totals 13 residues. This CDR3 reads CASSFLTGGDYTF. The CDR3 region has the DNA TGCGCCAGCAGCTTCCTGACAGGGGGGGACTACACCTTC.

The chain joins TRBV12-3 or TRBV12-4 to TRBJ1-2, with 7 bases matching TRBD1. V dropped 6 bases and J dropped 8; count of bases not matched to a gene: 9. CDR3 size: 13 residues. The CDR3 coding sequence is TGTGCCAGCAGACCCACAGGGGTTTACGGCTACACCTTC. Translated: CASRPTGVYGYTF.

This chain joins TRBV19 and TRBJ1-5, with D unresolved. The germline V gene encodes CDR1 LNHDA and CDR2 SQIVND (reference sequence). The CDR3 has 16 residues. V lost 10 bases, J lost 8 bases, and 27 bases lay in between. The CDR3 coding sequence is TGTGCCACCGCGTCAATGGAGGGAACGGATCAGGAGCCCCAGCATTTT. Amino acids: CATASMEGTDQEPQHF.

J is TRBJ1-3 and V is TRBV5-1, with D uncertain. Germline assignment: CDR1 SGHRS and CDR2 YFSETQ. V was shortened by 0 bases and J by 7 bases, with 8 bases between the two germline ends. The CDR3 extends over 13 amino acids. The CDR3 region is CASSLDFRNTIYF. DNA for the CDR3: TGCGCCAGCAGCTTGGATTTTCGTAACACCATATATTTT.

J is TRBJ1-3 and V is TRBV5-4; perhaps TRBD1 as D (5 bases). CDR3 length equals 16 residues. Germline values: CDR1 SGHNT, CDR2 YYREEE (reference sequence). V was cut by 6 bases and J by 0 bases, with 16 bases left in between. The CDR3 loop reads CASTVREGPSGNTIYF. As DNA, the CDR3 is TGTGCCAGCACCGTCAGGGAGGGCCCCTCTGGAAACACCATATATTTT.

CDR3 amino acids: CASSLDRSGNEKLFF. The CDR3, as DNA: TGCGCCAGCAGCCTGGACAGGAGCGGGAATGAAAAACTGTTTTTT. V usage is TRBV5-1 and J usage is TRBJ1-4; TRBD1 matches 7 bases. The V and J ends lost 4 bases and 5 bases, in that order; junction bases with no gene match: 8. CDR3 size: 15 residues. CDR1 is SGHRS, CDR2 YFSETQ, per germline.